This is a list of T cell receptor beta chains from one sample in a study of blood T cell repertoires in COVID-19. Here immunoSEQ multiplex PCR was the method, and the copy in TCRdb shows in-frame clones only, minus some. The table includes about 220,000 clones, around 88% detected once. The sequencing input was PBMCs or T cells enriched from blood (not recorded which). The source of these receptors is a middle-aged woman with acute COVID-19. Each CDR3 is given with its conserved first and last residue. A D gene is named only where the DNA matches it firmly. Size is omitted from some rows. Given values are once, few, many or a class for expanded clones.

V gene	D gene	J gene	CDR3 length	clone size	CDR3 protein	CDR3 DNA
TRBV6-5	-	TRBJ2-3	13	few	CASQDTEINTQYF	TGTGCCAGCCAGGATACAGAAATAAATACGCAGTATTTT
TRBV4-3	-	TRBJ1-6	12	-	CASSHPGVPLHF	TGCGCCAGCAGCCATCCAGGGGTACCCCTCCACTTT
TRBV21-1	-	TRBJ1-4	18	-	CASSTRILGDRVGEKLFF	TGTGCCAGCAGCACGAGGATCCTGGGGGACAGGGTTGGGGAAAAACTGTTTTTT
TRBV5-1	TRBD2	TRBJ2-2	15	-	CASSAGLAATGELFF	TGCGCCAGCAGCGCGGGACTAGCAGCAACCGGGGAGCTGTTTTTT
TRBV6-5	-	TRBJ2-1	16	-	CASSYSSTSPVNEQFF	TGTGCCAGCAGTTACTCCTCCACTAGTCCCGTCAATGAGCAGTTCTTC
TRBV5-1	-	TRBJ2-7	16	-	CASSLRDTNWQEEQYF	TGCGCCAGCAGCTTGAGGGACACTAACTGGCAGGAAGAGCAGTACTTC
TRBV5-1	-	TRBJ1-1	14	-	CASSLAGQNTEAFF	TGCGCCAGCAGCTTGGCCGGACAAAACACTGAAGCTTTCTTT
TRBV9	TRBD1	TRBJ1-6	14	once	CARPRDRTHSPLHF	TGTGCCAGACCCCGGGACAGGACACATTCACCCCTCCACTTT
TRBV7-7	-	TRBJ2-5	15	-	CASSSSGGPEETQYF	TGTGCCAGCAGCTCCAGCGGTGGTCCCGAAGAGACCCAGTACTTC
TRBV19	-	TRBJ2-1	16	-	CASSISPVSSYNEQFF	TGTGCCAGTAGTATATCCCCCGTGAGCTCCTACAATGAGCAGTTCTTC
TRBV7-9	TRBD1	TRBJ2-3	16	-	CASSLVGQGSPDTQYF	TGTGCCAGCAGCTTAGTAGGACAGGGAAGCCCAGATACGCAGTATTTT
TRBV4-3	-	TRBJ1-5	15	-	CASSHELAGSQPQHF	TGCGCCAGCAGCCACGAACTGGCAGGAAGTCAGCCCCAGCATTTT
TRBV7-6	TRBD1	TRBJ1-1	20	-	CASSLAQGGQSDARNTEAFF	TGTGCCAGCAGCTTAGCGCAGGGGGGACAAAGTGACGCCCGAAACACTGAAGCTTTCTTT
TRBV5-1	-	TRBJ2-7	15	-	CASQVQATSSYEQYF	TGCGCCAGCCAAGTACAGGCTACCAGCTCCTACGAGCAGTACTTC
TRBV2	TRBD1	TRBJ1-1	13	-	CATDRGGNTEAFF	TGTGCCACAGACAGGGGAGGGAACACTGAAGCTTTCTTT
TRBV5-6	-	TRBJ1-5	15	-	CASSLGGYSNQPQHF	TGTGCCAGCAGCTTGGGAGGCTATAGCAATCAGCCCCAGCATTTT
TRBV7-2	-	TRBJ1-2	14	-	CASSSDSYNYGYTF	TGTGCCAGCAGCTCTGACAGTTACAACTATGGCTACACCTTC
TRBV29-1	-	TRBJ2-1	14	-	CSVPVVGSYNEQFF	TGCAGCGTTCCGGTGGTGGGCAGCTACAATGAGCAGTTCTTC
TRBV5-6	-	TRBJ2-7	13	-	CASSLGKSYEQYF	TGTGCCAGCAGCTTGGGTAAATCCTACGAGCAGTACTTC
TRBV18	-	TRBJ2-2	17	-	CASSPGQVAANTGELFF	TGTGCCAGCTCACCAGGTCAGGTGGCAGCGAACACCGGGGAGCTGTTTTTT
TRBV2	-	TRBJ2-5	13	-	CASRPGLQETQYF	TGTGCCAGCAGGCCGGGACTGCAAGAGACCCAGTACTTC
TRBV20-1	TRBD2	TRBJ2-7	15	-	CSASQLAGGPYEQYF	TGCAGTGCTAGTCAGCTAGCGGGGGGGCCTTACGAGCAGTACTTC
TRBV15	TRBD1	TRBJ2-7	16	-	CATSRSIGTGRHEQYF	TGTGCCACCAGCAGATCAATCGGGACAGGGAGACACGAGCAGTACTTC
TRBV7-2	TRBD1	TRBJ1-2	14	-	CASSLAEGAGGYTF	TGTGCCAGCAGCCTGGCGGAGGGGGCGGGTGGCTACACCTTC
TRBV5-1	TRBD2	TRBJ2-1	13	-	CASSLGLAHEQFF	TGCGCCAGCAGCTTGGGACTAGCCCATGAGCAGTTCTTC
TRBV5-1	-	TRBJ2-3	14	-	CASSLAAVPDTQYF	TGCGCCAGCAGCTTGGCCGCGGTACCAGATACGCAGTATTTT
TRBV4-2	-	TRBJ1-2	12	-	CASSQGTDGYTF	TGTGCCAGCAGCCAAGGAACAGATGGCTACACCTTC
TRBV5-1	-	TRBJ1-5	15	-	CASSLGGSGNQPQHF	TGCGCCAGCAGCTTGGGCGGATCTGGCAATCAGCCCCAGCATTTT
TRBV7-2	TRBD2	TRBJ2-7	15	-	CASSSLAGAPGEQYF	TGTGCCAGCAGCTCACTAGCGGGGGCCCCGGGTGAGCAGTACTTC
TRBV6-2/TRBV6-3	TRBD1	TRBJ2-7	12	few	CASSFNRDREYF	TGTGCCAGCAGTTTCAACCGGGACAGGGAGTACTTC
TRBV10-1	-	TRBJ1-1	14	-	CASSRGDMNTEAFF	TGCGCCAGCAGTCGGGGGGACATGAACACTGAAGCTTTCTTT
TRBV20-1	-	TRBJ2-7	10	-	CSAENYEQYF	TGCAGTGCTGAGAACTACGAGCAGTACTTC
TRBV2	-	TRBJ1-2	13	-	CASRTSNSYGYTF	TGTGCCAGCAGGACATCGAACTCCTATGGCTACACCTTC
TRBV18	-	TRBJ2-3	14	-	CASSPPRSRDTQYF	TGTGCCAGCTCACCACCGCGCTCTCGGGATACGCAGTATTTT
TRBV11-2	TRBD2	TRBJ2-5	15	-	CASSLGGGYQETQYF	TGTGCCAGCAGCTTAGGCGGGGGGTACCAAGAGACCCAGTACTTC
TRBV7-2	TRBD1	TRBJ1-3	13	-	CASSFDRGATIYF	TGTGCCAGCAGCTTCGACAGGGGGGCGACCATATATTTT
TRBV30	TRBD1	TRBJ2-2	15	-	CAWNGQGPYTGELFF	TGTGCCTGGAACGGACAGGGGCCATATACCGGGGAGCTGTTTTTT
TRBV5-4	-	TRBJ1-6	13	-	CASSPGQFSPLHF	TGTGCCAGCAGCCCTGGACAGTTTTCACCCCTCCACTTT